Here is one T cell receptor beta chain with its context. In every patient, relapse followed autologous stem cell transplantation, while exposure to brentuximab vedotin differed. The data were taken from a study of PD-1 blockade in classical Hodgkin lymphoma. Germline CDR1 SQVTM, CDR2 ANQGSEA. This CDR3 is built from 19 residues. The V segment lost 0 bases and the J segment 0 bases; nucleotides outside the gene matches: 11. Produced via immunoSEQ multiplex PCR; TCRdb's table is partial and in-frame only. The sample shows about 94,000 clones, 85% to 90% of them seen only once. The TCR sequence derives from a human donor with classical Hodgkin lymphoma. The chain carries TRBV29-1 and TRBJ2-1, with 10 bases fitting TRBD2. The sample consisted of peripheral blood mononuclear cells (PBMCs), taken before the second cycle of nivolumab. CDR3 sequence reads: CSVEDRAGGGISSYNEQFF. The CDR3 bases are TGCAGCGTTGAAGACCGAGCGGGAGGGGGGATAAGCTCCTACAATGAGCAGTTCTTC.